This T cell receptor (beta chain) was profiled in a study of blood T cells in healthy people across ages. Primed by a sample-barcoded 5' primer and a J-beta primer mix, a second PCR proceeded for roughly 7 to 11 cycles. TCRdb fed the 5' RACE reads into MiXCR, producing one record per CDR3 protein. The sample carries approximately 810,000 distinct CDR3 sequences, more than 25% recorded once. The CDR3 has 17 amino acids. Germline assignment: CDR1 DFQATT and CDR2 SNEGSKA (reference sequence). The TCR comes from a woman older than 75 in good health. The sample consisted of blood. V usage is TRBV20-1 and J usage is TRBJ2-4; the D call may be TRBD1 or TRBD2 (5 bases each). The end of the DNA aligns better with TRBJ2-7, so the J call may be wrong. DNA of the CDR3: TGCAGTGCTAGAGATTCCTCCCGGGACGGACTTGGGAGCGAGCAGTACTTC. It encodes CSARDSSRDGLGSEQYF.